This T cell receptor beta chain was recorded in a study of T cell responses to AZD1222 COVID-19 vaccine. Regarding the study as a whole: No day 14 peak samples; only post-peak repertoires were characterized. The study found vaccine-associated CD4 TCRs spanning spike, dominant at 160-218 and 743-854.

The repertoire was sequenced with immunoSEQ multiplex PCR; TCRdb's copy has only in-frame clones and lacks some. The top ten hold roughly a quarter of the sample, which has around 120,000 clones, 75% to 85% seen once. A word on this clone: What it binds is not known.

The starting material was peripheral blood, obtained 28 days after the second AZD1222 dose. The receptor was isolated from an adult who received the AZD1222 COVID-19 vaccine.

This chain's CDR3 is CASSRARGNYGYTF. CDR3 nucleotide sequence: TGTGCCAGCAGCCGTGCGCGGGGGAACTATGGCTACACCTTC. The V gene is TRBV11-2, the J gene TRBJ1-2; D possibly corresponds to TRBD1 (5 bases). V lost 5 bases and J 2 bases, leaving 12 bases between the germline ends. The CDR3 covers 14 residues. Germline-derived CDR1 and CDR2 are SGHAT and FQNNGV.